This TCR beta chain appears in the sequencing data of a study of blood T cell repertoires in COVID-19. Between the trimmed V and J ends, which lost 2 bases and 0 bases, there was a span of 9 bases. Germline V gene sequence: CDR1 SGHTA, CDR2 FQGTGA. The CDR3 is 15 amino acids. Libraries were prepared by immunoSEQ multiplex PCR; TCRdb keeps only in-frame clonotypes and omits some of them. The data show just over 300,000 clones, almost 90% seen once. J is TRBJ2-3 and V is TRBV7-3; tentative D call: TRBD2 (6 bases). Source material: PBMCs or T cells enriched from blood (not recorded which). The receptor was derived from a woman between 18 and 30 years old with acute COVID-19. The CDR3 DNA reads TGTGCCAGCAGCTTATACGGGAGTAGCACAGATACGCAGTATTTT. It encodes CASSLYGSSTDTQYF. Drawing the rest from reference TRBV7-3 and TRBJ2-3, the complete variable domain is GAGVSQTPSNKVTEKGKYVELRCDPISGHTALYWYRQSLGQGPEFLIYFQGTGAADDSGLPNDRFFAVRPEGSVSTLKIQRTERGDSAVYLCASSLYGSSTDTQYFGPGTRLTVL.